One T cell receptor (beta chain) is described in this entry. The data derive from a study of CD8 T cells in Susac syndrome. Reverse transcription of roughly 0.45 to 1 ug RNA used random hexamers. MiXCR was run by TCRdb on the immunoSEQ multiplex PCR reads, yielding one entry per CDR3 protein. The sample lists roughly 200,000 distinct CDR3 sequences; roughly 96% were seen once. The CDR3 is 13 residues long. Per the germline V gene, CDR1 is SGDLS and CDR2 is YYNGEE. Between the trimmed V and J ends, which lost 0 bases and 9 bases, there was a span of 10 bases. The material sequenced was CD4+ T cells from PBMCs. The chain has TRBV9 and TRBJ2-1; D remains unclear. The clonotype comes from a human donor in good health. The CDR3 loop is CASSVAHNTEQFF. The CDR3 region has the DNA TGTGCCAGCAGCGTAGCTCACAACACTGAGCAGTTCTTC. Supplemented by reference TRBV9 and TRBJ2-1, the full variable domain reads DSGVTQTPKHLITATGQRVTLRCSPRSGDLSVYWYQQSLDQGLQFLIQYYNGEERAKGNILERFSAQQFPDLHSELNLSSLELGDSALYFCASSVAHNTEQFFGPGTRLTVL.